The present T cell receptor (beta chain) was sequenced within a study of blood T cell repertoires in COVID-19. Study information: The United States, Italy and Spain provided the acute and convalescent COVID-19 samples. Sample material is recorded as cDNA or gDNA derived from T cells, B-cell-depleted T cells, or PBMCs.

The CDR3 runs to 13 residues. The V end lost 2 bases, the J end lost 8 bases, and 10 bases lay between the germline ends. Per the original methods: Cell counts per sample came from amplifying reference gene primers. Data came from immunoSEQ multiplex PCR; TCRdb stores just in-frame clones and leaves some out. The V and J calls and clone size are taken from that table; D and trimming were inferred from the DNA. This sample has 200,000 to 250,000 clones, with more than 85% found just once. Material: peripheral blood. The chain links TRBV12-3 or TRBV12-4 to TRBJ1-3; D ambiguous. This clonotype was sampled from a man in his forties with active or convalescent COVID-19. CDR3 DNA sequence: TGTGCCAGCAGTTTACGCGGCGGGGACACCATATATTTT. It specifies CASSLRGGDTIYF.